This T cell receptor beta chain was recovered during a study of tumor and adjacent non-tumor tissue in lung cancer. About the research overall: Samples averaged about 3.8 million productive TCRbeta reads each.

This CDR3 is 13 amino acids long. Notes on this clonotype: What it binds is not known. A much bigger clone sits one base away, suggesting this may be a read error.

A modified ARM-PCR protocol with three rounds of nested PCR amplified TCRbeta. One entry per CDR3 protein results from TCRdb running MiXCR on the multiplex PCR reads. The table records 85,000 to 130,000 distinct CDR3 sequences, approximately 60% of them present only once. Findings and limits, study-wide: Patients with more diverse tumor TCRs had worse survival.

No cell sorting was done before RNA was extracted from the tissue. The normal lung tissue was taken more than 3 cm from the tumor edge. Donors were chemotherapy-naive, newly diagnosed lung cancer surgical patients in China, August–late 2014. Sequencing was done on a sample of distant non-tumor lung tissue. This clonotype originated in a man aged 25 to 40 with non-small cell lung cancer. This chain connects TRBV12-3 or TRBV12-4 to TRBJ1-1; D gene unclear. CDR3 bases: TGTGCCAGCAGTTTAGTACTGAACACTGGAGCTTTCTTT. Protein product: CASSLVLNTGAFF.